These 14 T cell receptor beta chains originate from one sample sequenced in a study of cytomegalovirus exposure and HLA in healthy donors. Primers included in the PCR were 60 Vbeta and 13 Jbeta primers. Sequencing was performed with immunoSEQ multiplex PCR; in TCRdb, only in-frame clones are kept and a portion is missing. This table holds 150,000 to 200,000 clones, approximately 80% found once. Sequenced: PBMCs. The receptor source for this set is a woman aged 30 to 39 in good health and CMV-seropositive.

DNA of the CDR3: TGTGCCAGCAGCTTAGGACAGTCCTACGAGCAGTACTTC. It translates to CASSLGQSYEQYF. This chain connects TRBV11-2 to TRBJ2-7, with a weak D call TRBD1 (5 bases). Germline V gene lookup returns CDR1 SGHAT and CDR2 FQNNGV. The V and J ends lost 1 base and 1 base respectively, with 5 bases between them. This CDR3 comprises 13 residues.

The chain recombines TRBV5-1 with TRBJ2-5, with TRBD1 matching over 7 bases. The CDR3 is 15 amino acids. V gave up 2 bases and J gave up 2 bases; unmatched junction bases: 6. CDR1 and CDR2 from the germline V gene are SGHRS and YFSETQ. The CDR3 DNA reads TGCGCCAGCAGCTTAGGGACAGCTTCTCAAGAGACCCAGTACTTC. Translating it yields CASSLGTASQETQYF.

This clone was counted a few times. The V and J genes are TRBV5-4 and TRBJ1-4; the D is unclear. CDR3 size: 14 residues. The germline V and J ends were trimmed by 5 bases and 4 bases, with 12 bases remaining between them. Germline lookup yields CDR1 SGHNT and CDR2 YYREEE (reference sequence). The DNA of the CDR3 is TGTGCCAGCAGGCCGGACTACAATAATGAAAAACTGTTTTTT. As protein: CASRPDYNNEKLFF. The whole variable domain, remainder taken from reference TRBV5-4 and TRBJ1-4, is ETGVTQSPTHLIKTRGQQVTLRCSSQSGHNTVSWYQQALGQGPQFIFQYYREEENGRGNFPPRFSGLQFPNYSSELNVNALELDDSALYLCASRPDYNNEKLFFGSGTQLSVL.

J is TRBJ2-7 and V is TRBV2, with unresolved D. Germline V gives CDR1 SNHLY, CDR2 FYNNEI. The V end was cut by 6 bases, the J end by 0 bases, with 15 bases between. The CDR3 consists of 15 residues. The CDR3 sequence is CASSARQTYSYEQYF. The DNA of the CDR3 is TGTGCCAGCAGCGCGCGGCAGACTTACTCCTACGAGCAGTACTTC.

J is TRBJ1-5 and V is TRBV27, with 8 nucleotides matching TRBD1. Germline V gene lookup returns CDR1 MNHEY and CDR2 SMNVEV (reference sequence). After removal of 8 bases from V and 6 bases from J, the junction contained 3 bases not matched to a gene. This CDR3 is built from 12 residues. The CDR3 DNA is TGTGCCAGCGGCACAGGGGGTCAGCCCCAGCATTTT. Translated, it gives CASGTGGQPQHF.

CDR3 sequence reads: CASTKTGRTEAFF. For the CDR3, the DNA is TGTGCCAGCACAAAGACAGGGCGGACTGAAGCTTTCTTT. This chain connects TRBV28 to TRBJ1-1, with 7 bases that match TRBD1. V lost 7 bases and J lost 5; bases outside the gene matches: 7. Germline assignment: CDR1 MDHEN and CDR2 SYDVKM. This CDR3 is built from 13 residues.

The rearrangement joins TRBV23-1 to TRBJ2-3, with 10 positions matching TRBD2. TRBV23-1 is known as an ORF, though its function is uncertain. Germline trimming cut 7 bases from V and 4 bases from J; bases unmatched to any gene: 8. The CDR3 runs 15 residues. The CDR3 bases are TGCGCCAGCAAAAAAGCGGGGGGGTATGCAGATACGCAGTATTTT. Translation: CASKKAGGYADTQYF.

The chain carries TRBV28 and TRBJ2-3, with 8 bases fitting TRBD1. Germline V gene lookup returns CDR1 MDHEN and CDR2 SYDVKM. This CDR3 has 15 residues. Germline trimming cut 6 bases from V and 1 base from J; bases unmatched to any gene: 6. CDR3 sequence reads: CASRGTGSRTDTQYF. The CDR3 DNA reads TGTGCCAGCAGGGGGACAGGTTCACGCACAGATACGCAGTATTTT. Complete variable domain (other parts from reference TRBV28 and TRBJ2-3): DVKVTQSSRYLVKRTGEKVFLECVQDMDHENMFWYRQDPGLGLRLIYFSYDVKMKEKGDIPEGYSVSREKKERFSLILESASTNQTSMYLCASRGTGSRTDTQYFGPGTRLTVL.

The sample holds one count of this clone. The chain is built from TRBV10-3 and TRBJ2-1; 8 bases fit TRBD2. The CDR3 spans 14 residues. CDR1 and CDR2 from the germline V gene are ENHRY and SYGVKD. The J segment lost 4 bases and the V segment lost 10 bases, leaving 9 bases of the junction unmatched. In DNA form, the CDR3 reads TGTGCCACGGAACTAGCGGAGCAATACAATGAGCAGTTCTTC. Translated: CATELAEQYNEQFF.

This clone appeared a few times. This sequence joins TRBV5-6 and TRBJ1-1; no clear D. Per the germline V gene, CDR1 is SGHDT and CDR2 is YYEEEE. With 2 bases removed from V and 0 bases from J, the gap between germline ends came to 11 bases. The CDR3 covers 15 residues. The CDR3 region is CASSFLRAMNTEAFF. The CDR3 DNA sequence: TGTGCCAGCAGCTTCCTGAGGGCCATGAACACTGAAGCTTTCTTT.

The V call is TRBV28, the J call TRBJ2-3, with TRBD2 as a possible D gene (6 bases). The V and J ends lost 4 bases and 5 bases respectively, with 22 bases between them. This CDR3 comprises 17 residues. Looked up from germline, CDR1 is MDHEN and CDR2 is SYDVKM. The CDR3 region is CASSSGGRTGAIDTQYF. Written as DNA, the CDR3 is TGTGCCAGCAGTTCAGGTGGCAGGACGGGAGCGATAGATACGCAGTATTTT.

The V and J genes are TRBV6-1 and TRBJ2-7, with D possibly being TRBD2 (5 bases). There are 12 residues in the CDR3. Deletions cut 6 bases from V and 5 bases from J, with 11 bases between. CDR1 is MNHNS and CDR2 is SASEGT in the germline V gene. The CDR3 region is CASSLVGDEQYF. The CDR3 DNA reads TGTGCCAGCAGCTTAGTCGGGGACGAGCAGTACTTC.

The rearrangement uses TRBV5-4 and TRBJ2-2, with D possibly matching TRBD2 (5 bases). The CDR3 extends over 14 amino acids. V gave up 4 bases and J gave up 7 bases, with 14 bases separating them. CDR1 SGHNT and CDR2 YYREEE come from the germline V gene (reference sequence). CDR3 sequence reads: CASSPQGLGGELFF. The CDR3, as DNA: TGTGCCAGCAGCCCCCAAGGACTGGGCGGGGAGCTGTTTTTT.

The chain links TRBV9 to TRBJ2-3, with D perhaps matching TRBD2 (6 bases). The V end lost 0 bases, the J end lost 1 base, and 21 bases lay between the germline ends. The CDR3 length is 19 residues. Germline CDR1 is SGDLS and CDR2 is YYNGEE. CDR3 DNA: TGTGCCAGCAGCGTAGTGTCCCGGGGTACTGGAGGGGGCACAGATACGCAGTATTTT. Its protein product is CASSVVSRGTGGGTDTQYF.